This TCR beta chain was captured in a study of T cells in Graves' hyperthyroidism and ophthalmopathy (dated by TCRdb to about 2019). Background for the entire study: Peripheral blood was collected at initial diagnosis, before any treatment. A discovery cohort of approximately 97 patients, fewer than 50 with Graves' ophthalmopathy and about 58 with stable Graves' hyperthyroidism, was used to find distinguishing TCR V-J signatures. Whether ophthalmopathy could be predicted prospectively was tested in an independent validation cohort made up of 18 to 20 hyperthyroidism patients plus 17 patients who later progressed to ophthalmopathy. For training and testing, the 100 or so patients in the discovery cohort were randomly divided in a 7:3 ratio. In addition, the study compared T-cell repertoires in thyroid tissue and in blood from roughly 6 Graves' hyperthyroidism patients. Once sampling was done, hyperthyroidism patients were given methimazole at a starting dose of 30 mg daily, whereas ophthalmopathy patients were given high-dose intravenous methylprednisolone. The paper describes TCR Vbeta CDR3 sequencing of around 130 peripheral blood samples, made up of 43 ophthalmopathy patients, roughly 80 hyperthyroidism patients and 17 progressor patients. The study at large found these results: A model built on a 13 V-J signature distinguished ophthalmopathy from stable hyperthyroidism, reaching about 88% sensitivity and approximately 81% specificity in cross-validation and 80%/75% in testing. No statistical method was used to set the sample size in advance, and investigators knew the group allocation. Blood samples also contained most of the expanded thyroid clonotypes (frequency above 0.001), which suggests that blood repertoires may reflect thyroid immune responses. In validation, the model predicted progression to ophthalmopathy with approximately 70% sensitivity and less than 75% specificity, a median of about 6 months before onset.

The germline V gene supplies CDR1 ENHRY and CDR2 SYGVKD. V is cut by 10 bases and J by 2 bases, and the space between the germline ends is 19 bases. The CDR3 holds 15 amino acids from the cysteine to the phenylalanine. The CDR3 DNA has 45 bases and is translated from base 1. This clonotype was recorded at least ten times. The antigen it binds to is not known. No clone much larger than this one lies a single base away; base qualities are absent. Amplification of TCR beta CDR3 regions was carried out from RNA transcripts. A first-round RT-PCR of the TCR CDR3 used the HTBI primer set with the Qiagen OneStep RT-PCR kit. Libraries were constructed in a second round of multiplex PCR, after which size selection and purification were performed. Libraries were sequenced paired-end with 100 bp reads on an Illumina HiSeq2000. The original methods were these. Raw data were processed with SOAPnuke, discarding reads with adapters, uncalled bases, mean Phred below 15, or no exact constant-primer or identifier match. High-quality paired reads were merged with COPE v1.2.5, and unique nucleotide sequences were defined as clonotypes. Clonotypes were aligned to IMGT TRBV, TRBD and TRBJ reference segments using MiTCR v1.1. The analysis included only V-J combinations with a frequency above 0.0001, which together covered about 99% of the repertoires. The TCS score was defined as F50 (clonal expansion) divided by E x V (chaos), with BLOSUM62-based TCRdist calculated between CDR3 peptides within each V-J. Welch's t-statistics and random forest reduced around 520 V-J features to fewer than 15, which were used in a naive Bayes classifier (R e1071). TCRdb passed the public sequencing reads through fastp at Q25 and MiXCR, retaining productive beta sequences. A single entry per CDR3 protein holds the most common genes and DNA from its merged rows. TCRdb's processing, not the study's, gives the V and J calls here. The sample table lists about 500,000 distinct CDR3 sequences, 15% to 20% of them with a count of one. Of the sample, roughly 18% is held by the ten largest clones.

In the ophthalmopathy patients, disease was moderately to severely active, with a Clinical Activity Score of 3 or more, a NOSPECS grade of 4 or more, and a duration of less than 3 months. Exclusion was applied to patients with uncontrolled infections, other autoimmune diseases, pregnancy or lactation. Diagnoses were established on the basis of clinical symptoms, serum thyroxine and TRAb, thyroid ultrasound, and orbital computed tomography. Ficoll-Paque density gradient centrifugation was used to isolate PBMCs from 8.5 to 10 ml of fresh peripheral blood. Trizol reagent was used to extract total RNA, and RNA quality was then checked on an Agilent 2100 Bioanalyzer.

The chain links TRBV10-3 with TRBJ2-3; too little of a D gene remains to name it. The source of this sequence is a woman aged 18-35 years with Graves' ophthalmopathy. The specimen sequenced was blood. The CDR3 loop reads CATSPGPRNTDTQYF. The sequence in DNA is TGTGCCACGTCCCCCGGGCCCCGGAACACAGATACGCAGTATTTT.